This paragraph reports one T cell receptor (beta chain). Its target is unknown. This entry is derived from a study of OX40 agonist ivuxolimab in advanced cancers. Exclusion of a patient followed from autoimmune disease history or systemic immunosuppression. The method was immunoSEQ multiplex PCR; TCRdb's version includes in-frame clones alone and lacks a portion of them. The data show roughly 86,000 clones, with over 80% seen just once and 7.4% held by the top ten. Study-level points and caveats: Low normalized T-cell clonal expansion was additionally recorded for some nonresponders.

The CDR3 spans 12 residues. The V end was cut by 4 bases, the J end by 0 bases, with 4 bases between. Looked up from germline, CDR1 is MNHEY and CDR2 is SMNVEV (reference sequence). This receptor was identified in an adult with an advanced solid tumor such as melanoma, head and neck, liver or kidney cancer. The gene calls are TRBV27 and TRBJ2-7; no clear D gene. Material: CD4+ or CD8+ T cells sorted from blood, obtained in a trial of the OX40 agonist ivuxolimab. The CDR3 protein is CASSSGSYEQYF. The CDR3 region has the DNA TGTGCCAGCAGTTCTGGCTCCTACGAGCAGTACTTC.